This paragraph reports one T cell receptor beta chain. Its antigen is undetermined. This sample stems from a study of tumor-infiltrating lymphocytes in primary liver carcinoma. Across the study: Those sampled were patients whose primary liver carcinoma was treated by surgical resection. The neoplasms were of stage T1-T3 N0M0, with dimensions of about 4.2 to 11 cm across. Study results and caveats: Tumor region pairs overlapped more than did tumor-adjacent and tumor-blood pairs.

Extraction also yielded germline DNA, while blood RNA was obtained from unsorted whole blood. The V segment lost 5 bases and the J segment 0 bases; nucleotides outside the gene matches: 8. CDR1 and CDR2 from the germline V gene are LNHDA and SQIVND (reference sequence). The CDR3 has 18 amino acids. The investigators made TCR beta cDNA from around 540 ng total RNA, using a constant-region primer. Three nested multiplex PCR rounds, a slightly modified ARM-PCR, produced the libraries for TCR beta. Both of the initial two PCR rounds ran for approximately 10 cycles and employed TRBV1-TRBV30 forward primers alongside a C-beta reverse primer. TCRdb ran MiXCR on the multiplex PCR reads and lists one entry per CDR3 protein. Among fewer than 350,000 distinct CDR3 sequences listed, approximately 64% were seen once.

The specimen sequenced was peripheral blood. The sequence was collected from a man aged 40-49 years with primary liver carcinoma and hepatitis B virus infection. This chain links TRBV19 with TRBJ1-6; TRBD1 matches 9 bases. In nucleotides, the CDR3 is TGTGCCAGTAGTTTTAACGGACAGGGGAGCTCCTATAATTCACCCCTCCACTTT. This sequence encodes CASSFNGQGSSYNSPLHF.